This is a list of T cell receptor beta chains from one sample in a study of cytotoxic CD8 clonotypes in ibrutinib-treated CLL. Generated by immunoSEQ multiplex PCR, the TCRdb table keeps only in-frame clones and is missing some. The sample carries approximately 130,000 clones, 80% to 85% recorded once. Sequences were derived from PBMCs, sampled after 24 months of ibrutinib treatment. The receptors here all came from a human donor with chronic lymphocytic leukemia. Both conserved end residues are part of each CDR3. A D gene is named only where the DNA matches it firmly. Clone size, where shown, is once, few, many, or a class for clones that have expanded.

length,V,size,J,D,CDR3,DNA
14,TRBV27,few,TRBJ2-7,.,CASSSGGSRYEQYF,TGTGCCAGCAGCTCCGGGGGCTCGAGGTACGAGCAGTACTTC
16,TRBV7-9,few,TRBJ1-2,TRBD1,CASSLGAGTANYGYTF,TGTGCCAGCAGCTTAGGTGCCGGGACAGCTAACTATGGCTACACCTTC
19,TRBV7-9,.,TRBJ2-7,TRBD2,CASSLVFGTSGGAVNEQYF,TGTGCCAGCAGCTTAGTGTTTGGGACTAGCGGGGGGGCAGTCAACGAGCAGTACTTC
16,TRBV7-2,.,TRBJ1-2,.,CASSLALQARGYGYTF,TGTGCCAGCAGCTTAGCGTTACAGGCGAGAGGCTATGGCTACACCTTC
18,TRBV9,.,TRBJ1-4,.,CASSVADMLRPSNEKLFF,TGTGCCAGCAGCGTAGCGGACATGTTGCGTCCATCTAATGAAAAACTGTTTTTT
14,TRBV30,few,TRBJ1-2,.,CAWSVGGSYYGYTF,TGTGCCTGGAGTGTGGGGGGCTCGTACTATGGCTACACCTTC
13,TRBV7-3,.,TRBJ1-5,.,CASSLEYNQPQHF,TGTGCCAGCAGCTTAGAGTATAATCAGCCCCAGCATTTT
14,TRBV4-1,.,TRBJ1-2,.,CASSQVRTDVRYTF,TGCGCCAGCAGCCAAGTCAGGACGGATGTCCGCTACACCTTC
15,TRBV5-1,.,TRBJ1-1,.,CASSLYLGGNTEAFF,TGCGCCAGCAGCTTGTACCTAGGGGGAAACACTGAAGCTTTCTTT
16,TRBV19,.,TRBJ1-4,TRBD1,CASSIRLRGQSEKLFF,TGTGCCAGTAGTATCCGTCTCAGGGGGCAGAGTGAAAAACTGTTTTTT
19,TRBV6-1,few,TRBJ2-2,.,CASSEGLVIVVANTGELFF,TGTGCCAGCAGTGAAGGTCTGGTTATCGTAGTCGCGAACACCGGGGAGCTGTTTTTT
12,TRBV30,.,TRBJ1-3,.,CAWSGEGQTIYF,TGTGCCTGGAGTGGAGAAGGGCAGACCATATATTTT
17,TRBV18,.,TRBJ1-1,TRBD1,CASSPSDRGGSLTEAFF,TGTGCCAGCTCACCTTCCGACAGGGGGGGGAGTTTGACTGAAGCTTTCTTT
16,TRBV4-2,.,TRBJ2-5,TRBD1,CASSQDYRTGGATQYF,TGTGCCAGCAGCCAAGATTACCGGACAGGGGGGGCGACCCAGTACTTC